Below, one T cell receptor (beta chain) is given with its context. Generated by immunoSEQ multiplex PCR, the TCRdb table keeps only in-frame clones and is missing some. The sample shows 110,000 or so clones, roughly four fifths of them seen only once. These data come from a study of blood T cell repertoires in COVID-19. This clonotype was sampled from a human donor in a cohort sampled during active COVID-19. The source material was peripheral blood.

The chain's CDR3 is CASSDWQGSHEQYF. The DNA for the CDR3 is TGTGCCAGCAGTGATTGGCAGGGTAGCCACGAGCAGTACTTC. The rearrangement links TRBV6-1 to TRBJ2-7, with D maybe TRBD1 (5 bases). This CDR3 has 14 amino acids. Germline CDR1 and CDR2: MNHNS and SASEGT. The V end lost 3 bases, the J end lost 5 bases, and 14 bases lay between the germline ends.